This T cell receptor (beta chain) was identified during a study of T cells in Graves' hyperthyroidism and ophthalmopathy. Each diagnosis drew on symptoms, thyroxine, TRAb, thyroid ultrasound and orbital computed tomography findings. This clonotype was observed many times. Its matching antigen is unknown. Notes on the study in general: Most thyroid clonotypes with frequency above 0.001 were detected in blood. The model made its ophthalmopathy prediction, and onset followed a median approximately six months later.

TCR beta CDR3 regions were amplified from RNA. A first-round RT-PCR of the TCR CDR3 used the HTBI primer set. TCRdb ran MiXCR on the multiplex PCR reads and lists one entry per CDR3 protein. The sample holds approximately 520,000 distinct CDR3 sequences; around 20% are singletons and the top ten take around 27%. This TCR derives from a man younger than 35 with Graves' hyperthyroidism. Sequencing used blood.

The CDR3 loop is CASNIPMGNYGYTF. As DNA, the CDR3 is TGTGCCAGCAACATCCCCATGGGTAACTATGGCTACACCTTC. The chain has TRBV2 and TRBJ1-2, with D unclear. The CDR3 is 14 residues long. V was pared by 7 bases and J by 1 base, with 13 bases between. Germline assignment: CDR1 SNHLY and CDR2 FYNNEI. Using reference TRBV2 and TRBJ1-2 for the parts outside the CDR3, the full variable domain is EPEVTQTPSHQVTQMGQEVILRCVPISNHLYFYWYRQILGQKVEFLVSFYNNEISEKSEIFDDQFSVERPDGSNFTLKIRSTKLEDSAMYFCASNIPMGNYGYTFGSGTRLTVV.